This T cell receptor (beta chain) was identified in a study of Graves' ophthalmopathy and Graves' hyperthyroidism. About the study: Peripheral blood was gathered at first diagnosis, ahead of any treatment whatsoever.

The study amplified TCR beta CDR3 regions using RNA transcripts. Scientists carried out first-round RT-PCR using HTBI primers and then a second-round multiplex PCR. TCRdb re-derived calls from the multiplex PCR reads in MiXCR, one entry per CDR3 protein. Among 650,000 to 900,000 distinct CDR3 sequences listed, 35% to 50% were seen once. The germline V gene encodes CDR1 SGHDN and CDR2 FVKESK. Deletions cut 1 base from V and 3 bases from J, with 7 bases between. This CDR3 spans 13 amino acids. Exclusion criteria comprised other autoimmune diseases, uncontrolled infections, pregnancy or lactation in patients. Clinical symptoms and serum thyroxine were used for diagnosis; TRAb, thyroid ultrasound and orbital computed tomography were also relied on.

This TCR came from an adult man with Graves' ophthalmopathy. The sample comprised peripheral blood. V is TRBV14 and J is TRBJ2-7, with no clear D. DNA for the CDR3: TGTGCCAGCAGCCAAGGAGACGTCTACGAGCAGTACTTC. Translating it yields CASSQGDVYEQYF.